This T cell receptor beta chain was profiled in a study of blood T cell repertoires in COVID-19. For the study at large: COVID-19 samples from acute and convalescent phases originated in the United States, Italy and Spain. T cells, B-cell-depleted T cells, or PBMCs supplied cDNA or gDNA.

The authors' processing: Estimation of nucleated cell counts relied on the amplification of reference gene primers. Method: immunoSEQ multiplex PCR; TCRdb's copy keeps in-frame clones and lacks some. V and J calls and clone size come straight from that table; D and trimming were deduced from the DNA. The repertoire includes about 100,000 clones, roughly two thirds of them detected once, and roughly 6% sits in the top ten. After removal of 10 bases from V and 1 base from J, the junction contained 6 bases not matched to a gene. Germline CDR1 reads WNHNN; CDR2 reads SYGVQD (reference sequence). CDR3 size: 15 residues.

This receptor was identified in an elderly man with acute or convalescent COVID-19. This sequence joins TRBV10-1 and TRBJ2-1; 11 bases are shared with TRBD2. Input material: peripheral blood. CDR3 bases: TGCGCCACCCTTACTAGCGGGAGTTCCTACAATGAGCAGTTCTTC. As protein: CATLTSGSSYNEQFF.